These 15 T cell receptor beta chains came from one sample sequenced in a study of monozygotic twins with cystic fibrosis. Method: immunoSEQ multiplex PCR; TCRdb's copy keeps in-frame clones and lacks some. The data contain about 14,000 clones, around 93% of them singletons. The sequencing input was blood. The receptors originated from a girl aged 2 to 9 with cystic fibrosis.

V usage is TRBV27 and J usage is TRBJ2-4; 7 nucleotides align to TRBD1. V lost 2 bases, J lost 0 bases, and 7 bases stayed unmatched. CDR1 is MNHEY, CDR2 SMNVEV, per germline (reference sequence). The CDR3 runs to 17 residues. The CDR3 coding sequence is TGTGCCAGCAGTTTAACGGGACAGCTGTTAGCCAAAAACATTCAGTACTTC. Residues: CASSLTGQLLAKNIQYF.

V and J are TRBV7-9 and TRBJ2-2; D is ambiguous. The CDR3 sequence is 12 residues long. Germline-derived CDR1 and CDR2 are SEHNR and FQNEAQ (reference sequence). Trimming stripped 4 bases from V and 4 bases from J, with 4 bases between. The CDR3 protein is CASSSITGELFF. As DNA, the CDR3 is TGTGCCAGCAGCTCCATCACCGGGGAGCTGTTTTTT.

The chain has TRBV4-3 and TRBJ2-7, with 10 bases matching TRBD1. Per the germline V gene, CDR1 is LGHNA and CDR2 is YSLEER. The CDR3 has 16 residues. The V and J ends lost 0 bases and 7 bases, in that order; junction bases with no gene match: 9. CDR3: CASSQDLGTGVFEQYF. In nucleotides, the CDR3 is TGCGCCAGCAGCCAAGATCTTGGGACAGGGGTTTTTGAGCAGTACTTC.

The CDR3 DNA reads as TGCGCCAGCAGCTTGGGACTAGCGGGGGCCCGGGTGTTCAATGAGCAGTTCTTC. Translation gives CASSLGLAGARVFNEQFF. This sequence joins TRBV5-1 and TRBJ2-1; 12 bases are shared with TRBD2. Germline assignment: CDR1 SGHRS and CDR2 YFSETQ. The CDR3 sequence is 18 residues long. V lost 0 bases, J lost 6 bases, and 10 bases stayed unmatched.

The count of this clone is one. The rearrangement joins TRBV29-1 to TRBJ2-2, with TRBD1 identical over 10 bases. This CDR3 has 14 amino acids. Trimming took 6 bases from V and 4 from J; bases not matched to a gene: 5. Germline V lookup: CDR1 SQVTM, CDR2 ANQGSEA. The DNA for the CDR3 is TGCAGCGTCAGACAGGGGGCCCCCACCGGGGAGCTGTTTTTT. Translating gives CSVRQGAPTGELFF.

The genes are TRBV29-1 and TRBJ2-2, with D maybe TRBD2 (6 bases). V gave up 6 bases and J gave up 8 bases, with 16 bases separating them. This CDR3 comprises 13 residues. CDR1 and CDR2 from the germline V gene are SQVTM and ANQGSEA. This CDR3 is CSVGGLNLGELFF. The CDR3 nucleotides are TGCAGCGTGGGAGGACTAAACTTAGGGGAGCTGTTTTTT.

V and J are TRBV4-3 and TRBJ2-1; D remains unclear. The CDR3 is made up of 18 amino acids. Germline V gene data show CDR1 as LGHNA and CDR2 as YSLEER. The germline V and J ends were trimmed by 4 bases and 3 bases, with 22 bases remaining between them. The DNA of the CDR3 is TGCGCCAGCAGCCCCCAACCAGAACTCCCTGTGTTCTACAATGAGCAGTTCTTC. Protein: CASSPQPELPVFYNEQFF.

This sequence joins TRBV15 and TRBJ2-2; the D is unclear. CDR1 is LNHNV, CDR2 YYDKDF, per germline (reference sequence). Trimming took 1 base from V and 6 from J, leaving 12 bases between them. This CDR3 spans 15 amino acids. DNA of the CDR3: TGTGCCACCAGCAGAGGAGACGCACTCGCCGGGGAGCTGTTTTTT. This gives the protein CATSRGDALAGELFF.

The V gene is TRBV7-9, the J gene TRBJ2-7; 10 bases line up with TRBD2. CDR1 SEHNR and CDR2 FQNEAQ come from the germline V gene (reference sequence). The V and J ends lost 3 bases and 7 bases, in that order; junction bases with no gene match: 9. The CDR3 contains 15 residues. This chain's CDR3 is CASSFMLAGALEQYF. The DNA of the CDR3 is TGTGCCAGCAGCTTTATGCTAGCGGGAGCTTTAGAGCAGTACTTC.

This clone was found once. The chain joins TRBV7-9 to TRBJ2-7; weak D call: TRBD2 (6 bases). This CDR3 has 16 residues. Looked up from germline, CDR1 is SEHNR and CDR2 is FQNEAQ (reference sequence). V gave up 0 bases and J gave up 4 bases, with 16 bases separating them. CDR3 sequence: CASSLASGLLRYEQYF. CDR3 nucleotides: TGTGCCAGCAGCTTAGCCTCGGGACTCCTCAGATACGAGCAGTACTTC. Supplemented by reference TRBV7-9 and TRBJ2-7, the full variable domain reads DTGVSQNPRHKITKRGQNVTFRCDPISEHNRLYWYRQTLGQGPEFLTYFQNEAQLEKSRLLSDRFSAERPKGSFSTLEIQRTEQGDSAMYLCASSLASGLLRYEQYFGPGTRLTVT.

This chain uses TRBV19 with TRBJ2-5; D may correspond to TRBD1 or TRBD2 (5 bases each). Germline V CDR1 and CDR2: LNHDA, SQIVND (reference sequence). CDR3 length: 16 residues. Between the trimmed V and J ends, which lost 3 bases and 5 bases, there was a span of 19 bases. CDR3 coding DNA: TGTGCCAGTAGTATTAGGGGTTGGTCCCCGGGGGAGACCCAGTACTTC. Its translation: CASSIRGWSPGETQYF.

This chain connects TRBV19 to TRBJ1-5; D gene unclear. CDR1 is LNHDA, CDR2 SQIVND, per germline (reference sequence). V was trimmed by 2 bases and J by 1 base, leaving 6 bases between them. This CDR3 is 14 amino acids long. In nucleotides, the CDR3 is TGTGCCAGTAGTATACACGGGAGCAATCAGCCCCAGCATTTT. Residues: CASSIHGSNQPQHF.

This chain links TRBV5-4 with TRBJ1-3; D call uncertain. CDR1 and CDR2 (germline): SGHNT, YYREEE (reference sequence). The CDR3 is made up of 14 amino acids. V lost 0 bases to trimming and J lost 4 bases, with 8 bases between them. The CDR3, as DNA: TGTGCCAGCAGCTTGGATTCAGTCGGAAACACCATATATTTT. Translating gives CASSLDSVGNTIYF.

The chain couples TRBV9 to TRBJ1-2; D might be TRBD1 (6 bases). Germline V gives CDR1 SGDLS, CDR2 YYNGEE. The CDR3 is made up of 15 amino acids. Trimming cost V 4 bases and J 4 bases, with 17 bases left between them. DNA for the CDR3: TGTGCCAGCAGCAGACAAGGAACAGGGATCTATGGCTACACCTTC. Residues: CASSRQGTGIYGYTF.

V usage is TRBV18 and J usage is TRBJ2-7; D perhaps matches TRBD1 (6 bases). Germline loops: CDR1 KGHSH, CDR2 LQKENI. V was pared by 4 bases and J by 7 bases, with 17 bases between. The CDR3 totals 14 residues. CDR3 in amino acids: CASSRDIQSKEQYF. The CDR3, as DNA: TGTGCCAGCTCACGGGACATCCAGAGTAAGGAGCAGTACTTC.